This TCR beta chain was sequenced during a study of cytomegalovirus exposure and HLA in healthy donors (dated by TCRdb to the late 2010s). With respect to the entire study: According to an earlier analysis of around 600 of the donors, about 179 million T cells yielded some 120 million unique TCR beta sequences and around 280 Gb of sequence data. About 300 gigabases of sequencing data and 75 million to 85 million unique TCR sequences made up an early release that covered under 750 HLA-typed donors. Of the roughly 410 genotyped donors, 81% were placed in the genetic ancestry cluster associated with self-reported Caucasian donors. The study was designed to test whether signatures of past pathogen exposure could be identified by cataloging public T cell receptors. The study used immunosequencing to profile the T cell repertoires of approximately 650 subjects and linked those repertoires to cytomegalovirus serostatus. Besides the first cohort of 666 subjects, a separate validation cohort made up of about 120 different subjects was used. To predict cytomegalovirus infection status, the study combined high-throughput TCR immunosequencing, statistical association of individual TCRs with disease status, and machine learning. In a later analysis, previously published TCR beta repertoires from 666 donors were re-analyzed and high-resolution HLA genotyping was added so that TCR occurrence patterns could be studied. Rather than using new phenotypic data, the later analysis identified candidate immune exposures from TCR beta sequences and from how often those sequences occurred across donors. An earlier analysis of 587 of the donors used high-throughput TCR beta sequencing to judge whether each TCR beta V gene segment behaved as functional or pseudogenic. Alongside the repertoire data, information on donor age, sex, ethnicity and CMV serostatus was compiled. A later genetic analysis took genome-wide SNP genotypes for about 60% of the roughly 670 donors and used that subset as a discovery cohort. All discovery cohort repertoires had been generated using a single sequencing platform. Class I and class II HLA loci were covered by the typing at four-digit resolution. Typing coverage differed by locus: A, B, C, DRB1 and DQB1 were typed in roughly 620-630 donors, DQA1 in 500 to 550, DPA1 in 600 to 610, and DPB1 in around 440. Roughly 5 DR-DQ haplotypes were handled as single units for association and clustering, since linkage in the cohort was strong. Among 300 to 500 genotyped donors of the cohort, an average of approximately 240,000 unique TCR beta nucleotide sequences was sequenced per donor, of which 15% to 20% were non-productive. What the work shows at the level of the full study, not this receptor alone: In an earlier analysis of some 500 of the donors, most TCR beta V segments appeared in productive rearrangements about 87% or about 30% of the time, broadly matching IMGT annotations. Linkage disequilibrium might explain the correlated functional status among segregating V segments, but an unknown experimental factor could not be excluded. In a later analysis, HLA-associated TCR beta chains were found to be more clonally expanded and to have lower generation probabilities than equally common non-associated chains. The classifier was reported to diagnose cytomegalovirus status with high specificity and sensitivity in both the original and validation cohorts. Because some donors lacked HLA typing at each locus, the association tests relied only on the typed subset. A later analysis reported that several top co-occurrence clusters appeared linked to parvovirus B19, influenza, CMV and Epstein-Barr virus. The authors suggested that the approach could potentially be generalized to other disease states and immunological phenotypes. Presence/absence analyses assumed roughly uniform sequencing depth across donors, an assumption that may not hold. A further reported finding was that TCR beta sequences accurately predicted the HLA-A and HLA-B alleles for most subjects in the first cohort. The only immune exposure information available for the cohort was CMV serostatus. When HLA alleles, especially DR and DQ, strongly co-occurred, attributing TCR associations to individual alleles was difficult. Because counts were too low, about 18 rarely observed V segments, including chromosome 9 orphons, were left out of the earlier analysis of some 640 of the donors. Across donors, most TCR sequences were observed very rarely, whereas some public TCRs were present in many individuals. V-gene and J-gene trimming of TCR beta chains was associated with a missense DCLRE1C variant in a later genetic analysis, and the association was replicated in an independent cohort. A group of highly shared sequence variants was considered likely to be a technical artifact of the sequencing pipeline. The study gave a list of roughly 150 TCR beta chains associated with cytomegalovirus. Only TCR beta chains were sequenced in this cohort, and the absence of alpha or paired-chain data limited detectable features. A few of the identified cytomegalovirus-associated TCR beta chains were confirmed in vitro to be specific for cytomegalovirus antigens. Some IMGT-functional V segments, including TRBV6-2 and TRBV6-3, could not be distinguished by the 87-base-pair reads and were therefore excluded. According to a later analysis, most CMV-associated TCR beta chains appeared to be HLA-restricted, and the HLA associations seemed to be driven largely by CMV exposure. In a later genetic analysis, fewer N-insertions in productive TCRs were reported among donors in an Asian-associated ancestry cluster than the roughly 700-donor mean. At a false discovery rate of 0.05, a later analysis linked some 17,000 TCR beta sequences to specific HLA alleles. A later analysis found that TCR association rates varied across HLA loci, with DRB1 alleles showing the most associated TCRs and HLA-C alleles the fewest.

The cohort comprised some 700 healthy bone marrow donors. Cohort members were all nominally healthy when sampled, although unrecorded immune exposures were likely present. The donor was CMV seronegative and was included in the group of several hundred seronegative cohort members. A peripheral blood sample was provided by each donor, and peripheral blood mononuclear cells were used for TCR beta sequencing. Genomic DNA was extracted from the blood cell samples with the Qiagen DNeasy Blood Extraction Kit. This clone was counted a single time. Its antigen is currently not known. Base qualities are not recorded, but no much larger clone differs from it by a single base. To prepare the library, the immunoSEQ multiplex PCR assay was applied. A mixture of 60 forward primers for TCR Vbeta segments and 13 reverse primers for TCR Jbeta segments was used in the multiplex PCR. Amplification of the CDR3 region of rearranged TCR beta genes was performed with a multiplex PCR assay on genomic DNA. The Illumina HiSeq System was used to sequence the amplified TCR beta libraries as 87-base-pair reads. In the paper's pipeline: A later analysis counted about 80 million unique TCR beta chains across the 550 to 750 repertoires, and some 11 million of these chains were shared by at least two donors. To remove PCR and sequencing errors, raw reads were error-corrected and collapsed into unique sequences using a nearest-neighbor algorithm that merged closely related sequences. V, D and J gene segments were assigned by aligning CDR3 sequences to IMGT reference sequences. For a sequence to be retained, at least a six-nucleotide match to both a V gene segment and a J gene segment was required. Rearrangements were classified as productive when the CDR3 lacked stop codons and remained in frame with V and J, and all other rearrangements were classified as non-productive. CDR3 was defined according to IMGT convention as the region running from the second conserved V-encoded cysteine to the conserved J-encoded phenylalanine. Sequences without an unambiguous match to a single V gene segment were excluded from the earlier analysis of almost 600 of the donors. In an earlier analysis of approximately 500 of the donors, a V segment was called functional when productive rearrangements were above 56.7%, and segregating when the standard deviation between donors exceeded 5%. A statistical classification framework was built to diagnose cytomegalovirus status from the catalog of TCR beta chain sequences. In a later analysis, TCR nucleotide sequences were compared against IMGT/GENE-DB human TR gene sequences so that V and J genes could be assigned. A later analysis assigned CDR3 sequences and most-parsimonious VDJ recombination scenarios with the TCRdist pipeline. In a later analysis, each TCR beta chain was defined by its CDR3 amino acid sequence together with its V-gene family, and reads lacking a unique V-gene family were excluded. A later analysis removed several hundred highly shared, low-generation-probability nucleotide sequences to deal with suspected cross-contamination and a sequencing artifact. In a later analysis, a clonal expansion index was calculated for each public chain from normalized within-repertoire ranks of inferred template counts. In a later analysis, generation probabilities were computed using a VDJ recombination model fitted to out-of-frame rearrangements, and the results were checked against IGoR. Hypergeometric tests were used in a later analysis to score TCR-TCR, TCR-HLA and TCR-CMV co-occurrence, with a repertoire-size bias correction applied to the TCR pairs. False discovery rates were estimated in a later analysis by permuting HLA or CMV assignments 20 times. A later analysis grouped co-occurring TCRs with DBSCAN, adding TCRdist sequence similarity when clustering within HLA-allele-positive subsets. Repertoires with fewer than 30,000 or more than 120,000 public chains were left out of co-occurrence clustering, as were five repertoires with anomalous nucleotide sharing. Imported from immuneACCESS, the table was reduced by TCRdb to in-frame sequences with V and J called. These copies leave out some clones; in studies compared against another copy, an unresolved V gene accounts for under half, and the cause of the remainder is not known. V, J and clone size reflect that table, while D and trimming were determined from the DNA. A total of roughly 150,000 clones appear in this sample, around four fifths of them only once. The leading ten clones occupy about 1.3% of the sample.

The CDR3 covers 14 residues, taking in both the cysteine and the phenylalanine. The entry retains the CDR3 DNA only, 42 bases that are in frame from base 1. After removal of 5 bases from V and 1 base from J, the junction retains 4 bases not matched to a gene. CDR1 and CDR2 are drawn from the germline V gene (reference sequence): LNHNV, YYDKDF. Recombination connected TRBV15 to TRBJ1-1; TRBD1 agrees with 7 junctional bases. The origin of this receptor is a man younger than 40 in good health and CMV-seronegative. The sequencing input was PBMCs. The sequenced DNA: TGTGCCACCAGCCTACGACAGGGGAACACTGAAGCTTTCTTT. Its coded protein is CATSLRQGNTEAFF.